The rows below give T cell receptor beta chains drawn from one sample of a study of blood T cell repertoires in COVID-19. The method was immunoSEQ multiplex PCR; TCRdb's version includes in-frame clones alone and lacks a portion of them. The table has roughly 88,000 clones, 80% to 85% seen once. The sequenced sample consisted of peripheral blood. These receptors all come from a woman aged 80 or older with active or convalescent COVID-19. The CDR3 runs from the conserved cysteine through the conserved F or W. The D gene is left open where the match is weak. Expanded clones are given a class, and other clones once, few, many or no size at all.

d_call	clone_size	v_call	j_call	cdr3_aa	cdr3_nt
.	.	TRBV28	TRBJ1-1	CASRGHPLDTEAFF	TGTGCCAGCAGGGGACACCCCCTGGACACTGAAGCTTTCTTT
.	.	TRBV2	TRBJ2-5	CASSVQAETQYF	TGTGCCAGCAGTGTGCAGGCGGAGACCCAGTACTTC
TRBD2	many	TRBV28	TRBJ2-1	CASSLSGSYNEQFF	TGTGCCAGCAGTCTTAGCGGGAGTTACAATGAGCAGTTCTTC
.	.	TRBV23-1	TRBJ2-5	CASSQLVGHFQETQYF	TGCGCCAGCAGTCAGCTAGTGGGACACTTCCAAGAGACCCAGTACTTC
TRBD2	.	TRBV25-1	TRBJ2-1	CASSDRLAGEEQFF	TGTGCCAGCAGTGATAGATTAGCGGGAGAAGAGCAGTTCTTC
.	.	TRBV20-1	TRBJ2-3	CSASGQGGTDTQYF	TGCAGTGCTAGTGGGCAGGGTGGTACAGATACGCAGTATTTT
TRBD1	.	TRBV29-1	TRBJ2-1	CSVAGQGLDEQFF	TGCAGCGTTGCGGGACAGGGTCTAGATGAGCAGTTCTTC
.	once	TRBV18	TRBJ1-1	CASSLNSLGRMTAREAFF	TGTGCCAGCTCACTAAACTCCCTAGGTAGAATGACAGCTCGTGAAGCTTTCTTT
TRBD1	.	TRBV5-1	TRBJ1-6	CASSTDGQENNSPLHF	TGCGCCAGCAGCACGGACGGACAGGAAAATAATTCACCCCTCCACTTT
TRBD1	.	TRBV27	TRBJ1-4	CASSTWTGHNEKLFF	TGTGCCAGCAGTACCTGGACAGGGCATAATGAAAAACTGTTTTTT
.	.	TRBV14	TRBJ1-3	CASSQDTGNTIYF	TGTGCCAGCAGCCAAGATACGGGGAACACCATATATTTT